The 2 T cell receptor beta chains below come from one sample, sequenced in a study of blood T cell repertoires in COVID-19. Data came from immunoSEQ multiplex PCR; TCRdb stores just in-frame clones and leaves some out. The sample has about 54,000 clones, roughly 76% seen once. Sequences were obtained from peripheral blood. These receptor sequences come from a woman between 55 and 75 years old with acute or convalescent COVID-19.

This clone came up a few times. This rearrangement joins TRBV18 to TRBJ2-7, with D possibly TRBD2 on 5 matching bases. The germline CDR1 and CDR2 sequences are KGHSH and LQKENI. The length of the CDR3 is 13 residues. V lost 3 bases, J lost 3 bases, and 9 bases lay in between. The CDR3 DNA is TGTGCCAGCTCACCTGGACTGAACTACGAGCAGTACTTC. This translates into CASSPGLNYEQYF.

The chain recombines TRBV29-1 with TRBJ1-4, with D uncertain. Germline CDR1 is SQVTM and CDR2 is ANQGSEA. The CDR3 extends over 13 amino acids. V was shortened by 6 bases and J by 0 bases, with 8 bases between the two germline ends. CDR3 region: CSVLAATNEKLFF. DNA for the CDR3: TGCAGCGTCCTAGCAGCAACTAATGAAAAACTGTTTTTT. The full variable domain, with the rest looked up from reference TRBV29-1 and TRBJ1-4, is SAVISQKPSRDICQRGTSLTIQCQVDSQVTMMFWYRQQPGQSLTLIATANQGSEATYESGFVIDKFPISRPNLTFSTLTVSNMSPEDSSIYLCSVLAATNEKLFFGSGTQLSVL.